The next 2 T cell receptor beta chains were all read from a single sample in a study of blood T cell repertoires in COVID-19. The method was immunoSEQ multiplex PCR; TCRdb's version includes in-frame clones alone and lacks a portion of them. The sample comprises tens of thousands of clones, nearly 80% of which are singletons, and roughly 25% rests with the top ten. Material for sequencing was peripheral blood. These receptors all come from a human donor in a cohort sampled during active COVID-19.

The chain has TRBV3-1 (or the pseudogene TRBV3-2) and TRBJ2-3; D is perhaps TRBD1 (6 bases). CDR3 length: 14 amino acids. Germline CDR1 LGHDT, CDR2 YNNKEL (reference sequence). Trimming removed 1 base at V and 2 bases at J, with 7 bases between. The CDR3 DNA reads as TGTGCCAGCAGCCAAGGGGGGCCCACAGATACGCAGTATTTT. Amino acids: CASSQGGPTDTQYF.

This clone has a handful of counts. The chain has TRBV7-3 and TRBJ2-3; tentative D call: TRBD1 (5 bases). Between the trimmed V and J ends, which lost 5 bases and 6 bases, there was a span of 21 bases. This CDR3 has 16 amino acids. In germline, CDR1 is SGHTA, CDR2 FQGTGA. CDR3 sequence: CASSRQPLRVGDTQYF. The CDR3 DNA follows: TGTGCCAGCAGCCGACAGCCCCTAAGGGTGGGGGATACGCAGTATTTT.